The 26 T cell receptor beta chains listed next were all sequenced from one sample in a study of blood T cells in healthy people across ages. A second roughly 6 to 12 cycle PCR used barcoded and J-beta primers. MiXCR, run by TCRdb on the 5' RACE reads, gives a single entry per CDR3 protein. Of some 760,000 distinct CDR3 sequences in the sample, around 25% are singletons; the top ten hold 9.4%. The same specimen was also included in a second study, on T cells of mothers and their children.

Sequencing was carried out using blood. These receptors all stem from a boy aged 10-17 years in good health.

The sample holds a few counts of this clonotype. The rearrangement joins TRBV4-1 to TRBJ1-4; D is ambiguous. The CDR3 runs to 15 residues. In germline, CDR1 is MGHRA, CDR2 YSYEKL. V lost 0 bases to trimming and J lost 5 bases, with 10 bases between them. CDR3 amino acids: CASSQEGRINEKLFF. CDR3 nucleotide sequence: TGCGCCAGCAGCCAAGAAGGGCGGATAAATGAAAAACTGTTTTTT.

This chain's CDR3 is CASGPPVGEQYF. The DNA for the CDR3 is TGTGCCAGCGGTCCCCCAGTTGGGGAGCAGTACTTC. The V call is TRBV6-6, the J call TRBJ2-7; D gene uncertain. Germline assignment: CDR1 MNHNY and CDR2 SVGAGI (reference sequence). This CDR3 has 12 residues. Between the trimmed V and J ends, which lost 8 bases and 7 bases, there was a span of 15 bases.

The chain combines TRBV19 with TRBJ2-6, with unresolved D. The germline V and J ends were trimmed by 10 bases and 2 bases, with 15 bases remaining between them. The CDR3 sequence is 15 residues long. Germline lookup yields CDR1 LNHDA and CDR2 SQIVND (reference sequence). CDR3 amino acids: CATSPWVTGANVLTF. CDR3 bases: TGTGCCACCAGCCCCTGGGTTACTGGGGCCAACGTCCTGACTTTC. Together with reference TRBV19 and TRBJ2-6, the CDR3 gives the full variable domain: DGGITQSPKYLFRKEGQNVTLSCEQNLNHDAMYWYRQDPGQGLRLIYYSQIVNDFQKGDIAEGYSVSREKKESFPLTVTSAQKNPTAFYLCATSPWVTGANVLTFGAGSRLTVL.

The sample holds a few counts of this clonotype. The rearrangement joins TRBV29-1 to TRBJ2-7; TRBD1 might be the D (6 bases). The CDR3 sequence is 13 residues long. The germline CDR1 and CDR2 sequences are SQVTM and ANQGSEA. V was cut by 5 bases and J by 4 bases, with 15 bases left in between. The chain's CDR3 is CSVTKTGPYEQYF. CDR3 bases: TGCAGCGTTACCAAAACAGGGCCGTACGAGCAGTACTTC.

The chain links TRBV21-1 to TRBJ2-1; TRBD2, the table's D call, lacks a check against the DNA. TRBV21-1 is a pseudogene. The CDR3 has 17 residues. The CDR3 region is CASRKRASGSTYNEQFF. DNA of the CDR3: TGTGCCAGCCGAAAAAGGGCTAGCGGGAGTACTTACAATGAGCAGTTCTTC.

This CDR3 is CASSLSDTATVYNEQFF. The CDR3 DNA reads TGTGCCAGCAGCCTCTCGGACACCGCGACCGTTTACAATGAGCAGTTCTTC. V is TRBV5-5 and J is TRBJ2-1, with D possibly matching TRBD1 (5 bases). Deletions cut 4 bases from V and 4 bases from J, with 21 bases between. CDR3 length: 17 amino acids. The germline V gene has CDR1 SGHKS and CDR2 YYEKEE (reference sequence).

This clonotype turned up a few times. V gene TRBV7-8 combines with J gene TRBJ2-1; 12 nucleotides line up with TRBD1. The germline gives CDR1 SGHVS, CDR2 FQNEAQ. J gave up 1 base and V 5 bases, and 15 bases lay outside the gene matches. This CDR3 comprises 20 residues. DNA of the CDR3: TGTGCCAGCAGCCTAGGAGTCCCGGGACAGGGGGCGAGGTCCTACAATGAGCAGTTCTTC. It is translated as CASSLGVPGQGARSYNEQFF.

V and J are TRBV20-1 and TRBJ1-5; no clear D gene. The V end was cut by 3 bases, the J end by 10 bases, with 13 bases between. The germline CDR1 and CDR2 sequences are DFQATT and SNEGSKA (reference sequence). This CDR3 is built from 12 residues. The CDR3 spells CSASPLTLPQHF. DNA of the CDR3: TGCAGTGCTAGCCCCCTGACATTACCCCAGCATTTT.

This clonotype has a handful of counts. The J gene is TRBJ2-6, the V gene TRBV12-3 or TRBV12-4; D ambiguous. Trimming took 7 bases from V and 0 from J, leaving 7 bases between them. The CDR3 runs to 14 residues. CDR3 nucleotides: TGTGCCAGCAAGGACGGCTCTGGGGCCAACGTCCTGACTTTC. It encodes CASKDGSGANVLTF.

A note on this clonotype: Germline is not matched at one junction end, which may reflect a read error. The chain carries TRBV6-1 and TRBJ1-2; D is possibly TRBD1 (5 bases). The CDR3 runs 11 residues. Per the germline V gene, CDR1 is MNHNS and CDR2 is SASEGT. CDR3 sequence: CASRRSGTTSF. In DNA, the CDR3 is TGTGCCAGCAGGCGATCCGGGACGACCAGCTTC.

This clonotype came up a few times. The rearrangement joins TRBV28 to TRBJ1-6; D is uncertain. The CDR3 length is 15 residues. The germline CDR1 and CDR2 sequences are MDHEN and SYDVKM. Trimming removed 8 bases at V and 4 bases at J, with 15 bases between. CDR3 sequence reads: CASSGSYAYNSPLHF. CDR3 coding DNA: TGTGCCAGCTCTGGGAGTTACGCATATAATTCACCCCTCCACTTT. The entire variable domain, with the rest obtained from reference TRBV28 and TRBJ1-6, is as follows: DVKVTQSSRYLVKRTGEKVFLECVQDMDHENMFWYRQDPGLGLRLIYFSYDVKMKEKGDIPEGYSVSREKKERFSLILESASTNQTSMYLCASSGSYAYNSPLHFGNGTRLTVT.

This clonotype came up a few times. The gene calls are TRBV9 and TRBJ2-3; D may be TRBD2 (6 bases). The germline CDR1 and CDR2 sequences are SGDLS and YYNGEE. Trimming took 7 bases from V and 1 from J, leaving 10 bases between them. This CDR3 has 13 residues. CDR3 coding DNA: TGTGCCAGCGGGAGGCTAGGCACAGATACGCAGTATTTT. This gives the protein CASGRLGTDTQYF.

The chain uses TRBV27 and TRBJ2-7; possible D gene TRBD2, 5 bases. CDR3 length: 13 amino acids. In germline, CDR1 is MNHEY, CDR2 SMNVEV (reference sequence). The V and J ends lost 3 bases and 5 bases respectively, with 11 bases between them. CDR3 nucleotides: TGTGCCAGCAGTTTGAGGCTAGCCCACGAGCAGTACTTC. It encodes CASSLRLAHEQYF.

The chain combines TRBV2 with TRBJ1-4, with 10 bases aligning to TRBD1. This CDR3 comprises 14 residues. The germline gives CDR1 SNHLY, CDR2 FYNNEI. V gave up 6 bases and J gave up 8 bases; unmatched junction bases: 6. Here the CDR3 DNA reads TGTGCCAGCAGCTCCGGGACAGGGGTGGAAAAACTGTTTTTT. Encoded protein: CASSSGTGVEKLFF.

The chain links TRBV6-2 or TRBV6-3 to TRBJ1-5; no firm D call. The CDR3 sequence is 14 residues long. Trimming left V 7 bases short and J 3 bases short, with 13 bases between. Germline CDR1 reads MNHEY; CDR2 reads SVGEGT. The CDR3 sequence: CASNLNPPNQPQHF. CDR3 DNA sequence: TGTGCCAGCAATCTGAACCCACCCAATCAGCCCCAGCATTTT.

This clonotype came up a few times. CDR3 in DNA: TGTGCCAGCAGCTTCTTCCGGGCCCAGGAGACCCAGTACTTC. It is translated as CASSFFRAQETQYF. The chain couples TRBV5-6 to TRBJ2-5, with D uncertain. Germline V gene lookup returns CDR1 SGHDT and CDR2 YYEEEE. V lost 2 bases, J lost 5 bases, and 13 bases lay in between. The CDR3 runs 14 residues.

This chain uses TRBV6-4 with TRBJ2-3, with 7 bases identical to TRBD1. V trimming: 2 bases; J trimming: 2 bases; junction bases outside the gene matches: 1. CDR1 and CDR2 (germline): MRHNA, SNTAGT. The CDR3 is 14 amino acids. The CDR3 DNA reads TGTGCCAGCAGTGACGACAGGGACACAGATACGCAGTATTTT. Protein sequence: CASSDDRDTDTQYF.

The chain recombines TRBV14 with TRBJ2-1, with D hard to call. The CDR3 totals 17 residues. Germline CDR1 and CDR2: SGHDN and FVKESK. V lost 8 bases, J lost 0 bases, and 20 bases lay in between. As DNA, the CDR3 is TGTGCCAGCCCCTGGGTCGCTCCAGTAAGCTCCTACAATGAGCAGTTCTTC. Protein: CASPWVAPVSSYNEQFF. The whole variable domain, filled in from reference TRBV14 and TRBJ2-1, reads EAGVTQFPSHSVIEKGQTVTLRCDPISGHDNLYWYRRVMGKEIKFLLHFVKESKQDESGMPNNRFLAERTGGTYSTLKVQPAELEDSGVYFCASPWVAPVSSYNEQFFGPGTRLTVL.

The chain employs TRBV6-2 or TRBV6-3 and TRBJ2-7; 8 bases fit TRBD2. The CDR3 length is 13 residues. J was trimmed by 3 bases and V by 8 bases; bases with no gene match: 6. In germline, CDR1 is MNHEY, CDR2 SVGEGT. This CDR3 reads CASLRTSSYEQYF. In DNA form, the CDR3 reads TGTGCCAGCCTTCGGACTAGCAGCTACGAGCAGTACTTC.

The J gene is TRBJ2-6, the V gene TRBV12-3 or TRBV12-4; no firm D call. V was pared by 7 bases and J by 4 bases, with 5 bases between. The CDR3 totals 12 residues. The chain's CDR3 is CASTYGANVLTF. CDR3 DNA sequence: TGTGCCAGCACCTACGGGGCCAACGTCCTGACTTTC.

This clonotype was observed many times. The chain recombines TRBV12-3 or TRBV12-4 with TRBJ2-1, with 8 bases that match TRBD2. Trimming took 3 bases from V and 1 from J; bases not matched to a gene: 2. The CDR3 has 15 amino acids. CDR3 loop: CASSFGGGSYNEQFF. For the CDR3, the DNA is TGTGCCAGCAGTTTCGGGGGGGGATCCTACAATGAGCAGTTCTTC.

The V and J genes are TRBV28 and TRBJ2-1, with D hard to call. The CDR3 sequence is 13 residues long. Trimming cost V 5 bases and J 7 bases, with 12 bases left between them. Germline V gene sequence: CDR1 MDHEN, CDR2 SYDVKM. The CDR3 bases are TGTGCCAGCAGTGAAGGGTCGGTGAATGAGCAGTTCTTC. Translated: CASSEGSVNEQFF.

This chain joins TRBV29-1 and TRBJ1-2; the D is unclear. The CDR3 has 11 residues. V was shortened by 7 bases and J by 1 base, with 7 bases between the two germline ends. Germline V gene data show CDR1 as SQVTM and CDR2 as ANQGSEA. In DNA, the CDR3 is TGCAGCGCGGACGGTAACTATGGCTACACCTTC. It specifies CSADGNYGYTF.

The CDR3 sequence is CSALAGDSNEKLFF. The CDR3 DNA reads as TGCAGTGCTTTGGCGGGGGACAGTAATGAAAAACTGTTTTTT. V and J are TRBV20-1 and TRBJ1-4; 7 nucleotides line up with TRBD1. Germline values: CDR1 DFQATT, CDR2 SNEGSKA (reference sequence). This CDR3 contains 14 residues. V lost 5 bases and J lost 4; bases outside the gene matches: 7.

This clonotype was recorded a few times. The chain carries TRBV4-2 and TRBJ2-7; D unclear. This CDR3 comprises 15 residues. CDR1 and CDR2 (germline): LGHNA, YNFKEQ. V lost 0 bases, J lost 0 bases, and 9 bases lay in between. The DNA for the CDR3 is TGTGCCAGCAGCCAAGATCACGAGGTCTCCTACGAGCAGTACTTC. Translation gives CASSQDHEVSYEQYF.

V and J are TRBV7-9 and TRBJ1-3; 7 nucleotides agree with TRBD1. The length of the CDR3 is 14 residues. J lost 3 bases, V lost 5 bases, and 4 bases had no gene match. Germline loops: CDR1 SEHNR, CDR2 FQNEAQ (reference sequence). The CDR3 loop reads CASSRGTVGNTIYF. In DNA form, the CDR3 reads TGTGCCAGCAGCCGAGGGACAGTTGGAAACACCATATATTTT.